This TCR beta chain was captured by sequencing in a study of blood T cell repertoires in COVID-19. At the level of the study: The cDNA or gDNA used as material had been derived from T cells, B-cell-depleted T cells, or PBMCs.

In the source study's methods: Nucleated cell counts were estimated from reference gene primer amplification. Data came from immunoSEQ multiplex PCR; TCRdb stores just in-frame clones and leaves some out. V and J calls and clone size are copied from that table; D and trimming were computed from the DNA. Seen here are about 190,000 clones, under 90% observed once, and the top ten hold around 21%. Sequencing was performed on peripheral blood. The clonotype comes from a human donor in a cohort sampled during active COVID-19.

This CDR3 reads CSVTSGVGGTGELFF. The CDR3 DNA sequence: TGCAGCGTGACTAGCGGGGTCGGGGGCACCGGGGAGCTGTTTTTT. The V call is TRBV29-1, the J call TRBJ2-2; TRBD2 matches at 11 bases. From germline, CDR1 is SQVTM and CDR2 ANQGSEA. Trimming at V came to 6 bases and at J to 4 bases, leaving 7 bases not matched to a gene. The CDR3 sequence is 15 residues long.